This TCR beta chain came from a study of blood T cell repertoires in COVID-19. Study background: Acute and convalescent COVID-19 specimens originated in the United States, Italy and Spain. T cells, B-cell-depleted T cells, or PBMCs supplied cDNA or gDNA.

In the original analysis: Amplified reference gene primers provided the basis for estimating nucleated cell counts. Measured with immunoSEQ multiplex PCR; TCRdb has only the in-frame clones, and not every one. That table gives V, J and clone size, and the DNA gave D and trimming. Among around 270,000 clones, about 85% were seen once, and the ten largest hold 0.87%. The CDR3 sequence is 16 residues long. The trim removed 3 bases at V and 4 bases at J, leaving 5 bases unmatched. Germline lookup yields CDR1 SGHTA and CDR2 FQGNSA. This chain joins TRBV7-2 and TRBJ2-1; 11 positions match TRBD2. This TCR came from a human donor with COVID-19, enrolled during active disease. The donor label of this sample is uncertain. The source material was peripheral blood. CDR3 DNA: TGTGCCAGCAGCTTTCGAGGGACTAGCGGATACAATGAGCAGTTCTTC. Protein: CASSFRGTSGYNEQFF.